The next 25 T cell receptor beta chains were all read from a single sample in a study of shared clonotypes between healthy human individuals (dated by TCRdb to about 2020). Libraries came from the immunoSEQ multiplex PCR assay. As stored in TCRdb, this immuneACCESS dataset retains in-frame rearrangements with V and J assigned. A fraction of the clones does not appear; measured against another copy, unresolved V genes explain less than half of the discrepancy, and the remainder lacks a known reason. In all, the sample holds some 300,000 clones, and more than 60% of those were seen once. Jointly, the top ten make up about 10% of the sample. Sequencing was carried out using memory CD4+ T cells sorted from blood. This specimen's cell subset or site label, interpreted: CD45RA-negative fraction. The origin of the receptors is a man aged 30-40 years in good health.

A few counts support this clone. The J gene is TRBJ2-1, the V gene TRBV19; D might be TRBD1 or TRBD2, each matching 5 bases. This CDR3 region has 14 residues. Trimming took off 6 bases at V and 2 bases at J, with 11 bases between the two ends. From germline, CDR1 is LNHDA and CDR2 SQIVND (reference sequence). The CDR3 loop is CASRVGPTYNEQFF. CDR3 nucleotides: TGTGCCAGTAGGGTGGGACCAACCTACAATGAGCAGTTCTTC.

The V gene is TRBV6-1, the J gene TRBJ2-4; 10 bases match TRBD1. This CDR3 is built from 15 residues. Germline assignment: CDR1 MNHNS and CDR2 SASEGT. J lost 6 bases, V lost 3 bases, and 5 bases had no gene match. The CDR3 sequence is CASSEDRGFANIQYF. The CDR3, as DNA: TGTGCCAGCAGTGAGGACAGGGGGTTTGCAAACATTCAGTACTTC.

V is TRBV19 and J is TRBJ1-5; the D gene is possibly TRBD1 (5 bases). V was clipped by 6 bases and J by 0 bases, with 15 bases between them. Looked up from germline, CDR1 is LNHDA and CDR2 is SQIVND (reference sequence). The CDR3 has 16 residues. This CDR3 is CASRKPTASSNQPQHF. The CDR3 DNA follows: TGTGCCAGTAGAAAGCCGACAGCCTCTAGCAATCAGCCCCAGCATTTT.

This chain links TRBV19 with TRBJ2-2; tentatively, D is TRBD2 (5 bases). Germline values: CDR1 LNHDA, CDR2 SQIVND (reference sequence). V gave up 7 bases and J gave up 4 bases, with 13 bases separating them. The CDR3 runs to 14 residues. In nucleotides, the CDR3 is TGTGCCAGTACCTATGGGGAGTTCACCGGGGAGCTGTTTTTT. Encoded protein: CASTYGEFTGELFF.

Here the CDR3 DNA reads TGTGCCAGCAAGCTGCGGGAGGGTGATACGCAGTATTTT. It translates to CASKLREGDTQYF. The V call is TRBV7-2, the J call TRBJ2-3; 9 nucleotides match TRBD2. V lost 7 bases and J lost 6; bases outside the gene matches: 5. CDR1 is SGHTA, CDR2 FQGNSA, per germline. The CDR3 runs 13 residues.

In DNA form, the CDR3 reads TGTGCCAGCAGCTTAATGTCCTACGAGCAGTACTTC. Protein sequence: CASSLMSYEQYF. The J gene is TRBJ2-7, the V gene TRBV7-2; D ambiguous. Germline V gene sequence: CDR1 SGHTA, CDR2 FQGNSA. This CDR3 has 12 residues. The ends were cut back, 2 bases at V and 1 base at J, with 3 bases in the middle.

Worth noting for this clone: A much bigger clone sits one base away, suggesting this may be a read error. The rearrangement uses TRBV6-6 and TRBJ2-3, with D hard to call. The V end was cut by 7 bases, the J end by 8 bases, with 19 bases between. Germline V lookup: CDR1 MNHNY, CDR2 SVGAGI (reference sequence). CDR3 length: 14 amino acids. CDR3 residues: CASKEGPGVGTQYF. CDR3 sequence (DNA): TGTGCCAGCAAGGAAGGACCCGGTGTAGGTACGCAGTATTTT.

V and J are TRBV9 and TRBJ2-7, with TRBD2 identical over 9 bases. The CDR3 loop spans 14 amino acids. Germline CDR1 and CDR2: SGDLS and YYNGEE. Trimming removed 5 bases from V and 2 bases from J; junction bases left unmatched: 5. In DNA form, the CDR3 reads TGTGCCAGCAGTTCTAGCGGGACCCCCTACGAGCAGTACTTC. This sequence encodes CASSSSGTPYEQYF.

The J gene is TRBJ1-2, the V gene TRBV5-8, with unresolved D. V gave up 0 bases and J gave up 5 bases, with 14 bases separating them. CDR1 and CDR2 (germline): SGHTS, YDEGEE. The CDR3 consists of 15 residues. The CDR3 sequence is CASSLGHGSPYGYTF. The DNA of the CDR3 is TGTGCCAGCAGCTTGGGGCACGGAAGTCCTTATGGCTACACCTTC.

This chain links TRBV10-3 with TRBJ2-3; D call uncertain. Trimming removed 0 bases at V and 4 bases at J, with 2 bases between. The V gene's germline CDR1 is ENHRY and CDR2 SYGVKD. The CDR3 has 12 amino acids. The CDR3 region is CAISESPDTQYF. As DNA, the CDR3 is TGTGCCATCAGTGAGTCCCCAGATACGCAGTATTTT.

Here the CDR3 reads CASSEVSGANVLTF. DNA for the CDR3: TGTGCCAGCAGCGAGGTTTCTGGGGCCAACGTCCTGACTTTC. The J gene is TRBJ2-6, the V gene TRBV11-2; no firm D call. Trimming pared 5 bases from V and 1 base from J, leaving 6 bases between. The CDR3 extends over 14 amino acids. The germline gives CDR1 SGHAT, CDR2 FQNNGV.

This clone was recorded a few times. Other nucleotide sequences from this sample produce the same CDR3. This chain joins TRBV6-5 and TRBJ1-2; TRBD1 matches at 7 bases. Germline V CDR1 and CDR2: MNHEY, SVGAGI. Trimming removed 5 bases from V and 8 bases from J; junction bases left unmatched: 2. This CDR3 region has 11 residues. For the CDR3, the DNA is TGTGCCAGCAGTCAGGGGGGGGGCTACACCTTC. Translated, it gives CASSQGGGYTF.

In this sample, this clone turned up a few times. The chain employs TRBV5-1 and TRBJ1-1; D is uncertain. This CDR3 is 14 amino acids long. In germline, CDR1 is SGHRS, CDR2 YFSETQ. V was pared by 4 bases and J by 1 base, with 11 bases between. The CDR3 reads CASSNVPANTEAFF. CDR3 in DNA: TGCGCCAGCAGCAACGTCCCAGCGAACACTGAAGCTTTCTTT.

This clone came up a few times. The gene calls are TRBV27 and TRBJ2-3, with TRBD2 identical over 14 bases. Trimming at V came to 3 bases and at J to 6 bases, leaving 5 bases not matched to a gene. Germline CDR1 reads MNHEY; CDR2 reads SMNVEV (reference sequence). This CDR3 is 16 amino acids long. For the CDR3, the DNA is TGTGCCAGCAGTTTCGGACTAGCGGGAGGCGAGGATACGCAGTATTTT. Its translation is CASSFGLAGGEDTQYF.

On this clone: Other nucleotide sequences in the sample specify the same CDR3. The gene calls are TRBV7-8 and TRBJ2-7; a possible D gene is TRBD2 (7 bases). Germline-derived CDR1 and CDR2 are SGHVS and FQNEAQ. CDR3 length: 12 residues. The V end was cut by 3 bases, the J end by 7 bases, with 10 bases between. The CDR3 loop reads CASSLGGGEQYF. For the CDR3, the DNA is TGTGCCAGCAGCTTGGGAGGGGGGGAGCAGTACTTC.

This sequence joins TRBV5-1 and TRBJ2-2; 9 nucleotides align to TRBD2. CDR3 length: 17 residues. Germline V gene data show CDR1 as SGHRS and CDR2 as YFSETQ. J was trimmed by 1 base and V by 1 base; bases with no gene match: 5. The DNA for the CDR3 is TGCGCCAGCAGCTTGACCAGACTAGCGGTGAACACCGGGGAGCTGTTTTTT. Its translation: CASSLTRLAVNTGELFF.

This sequence joins TRBV30 and TRBJ2-5; weak D call: TRBD2 (5 bases). This CDR3 is 13 amino acids long. Germline CDR1 is GTSNPN and CDR2 is SVGIG (reference sequence). V lost 4 bases and J lost 2, with 11 bases in between. CDR3 nucleotide sequence: TGTGCCTGGACCCGACTACTTCAAGAGACCCAGTACTTC. It is translated as CAWTRLLQETQYF. Looking up the rest from reference TRBV30 and TRBJ2-5 gives the full variable domain: SQTIHQWPATLVQPVGSPLSLECTVEGTSNPNLYWYRQAAGRGLQLLFYSVGIGQISSEVPQNLSASRPQDRQFILSSKKLLLSDSGFYLCAWTRLLQETQYFGPGTRLLVL.

This clone occurred a few times. At the DNA level, this CDR3 is encoded by other sequences in the same sample as well. V usage is TRBV2 and J usage is TRBJ2-2, with D possibly TRBD2 on 5 matching bases. The germline CDR1 and CDR2 sequences are SNHLY and FYNNEI. V dropped 8 bases and J dropped 5 bases, with 9 bases sitting between them. This CDR3 contains 12 residues. The CDR3 nucleotides are TGTGCCAGCGGGAGTTTTACCGGGGAGCTGTTTTTT. It encodes CASGSFTGELFF.

The rearrangement uses TRBV5-6 and TRBJ2-1; D uncertain. This CDR3 contains 16 residues. The V end was cut by 2 bases, the J end by 4 bases, with 16 bases between. Looked up from germline, CDR1 is SGHDT and CDR2 is YYEEEE. The CDR3 nucleotides read TGTGCCAGCAGCTTTAGTGTCGGTATCAGGTACAATGAGCAGTTCTTC. Its protein is CASSFSVGIRYNEQFF.

This chain uses TRBV7-9 with TRBJ2-7; no clear D gene. CDR1 and CDR2 (germline): SEHNR, FQNEAQ (reference sequence). CDR3 length: 15 amino acids. The germline V and J ends were trimmed by 1 base and 3 bases, with 13 bases remaining between them. The DNA of the CDR3 is TGTGCCAGCAGCTTAGGTACCAACGACCGCTACGAGCAGTACTTC. Its protein is CASSLGTNDRYEQYF.

The rearrangement uses TRBV11-2 and TRBJ2-2; D uncertain. This CDR3 region has 16 residues. Trimming left V 5 bases short and J 0 bases short, with 13 bases between. The germline gives CDR1 SGHAT, CDR2 FQNNGV. CDR3: CASSKGVRSNTGELFF. Here the CDR3 DNA reads TGTGCCAGCAGCAAAGGCGTCAGATCGAACACCGGGGAGCTGTTTTTT.

The rearrangement joins TRBV14 to TRBJ2-7; D is undetermined. CDR1 is SGHDN, CDR2 FVKESK, per germline. Trimming left V 4 bases short and J 0 bases short, with 10 bases between. The CDR3 spans 14 residues. The CDR3 loop reads CASSPITPSYEQYF. The CDR3 DNA reads as TGTGCCAGCAGCCCGATAACACCCTCCTACGAGCAGTACTTC.

A note on this clone: Since the CDR3 does not end with the conserved phenylalanine or tryptophan, this likely comes from a read error. The DNA is left out, because the CDR3 cannot be placed on it with certainty; the CDR3 is given as TCRdb lists it. V usage is TRBV5-5 and J usage is TRBJ1-2. The length of the CDR3 is 10 amino acids, counting both ends. Per germline, CDR1 SGHKS and CDR2 YYEKEE (reference sequence). The CDR3 sequence: CASSRQGGDL.

The V gene is TRBV4-1, the J gene TRBJ1-2; D might be TRBD1 (5 bases). CDR3 length equals 18 residues. Germline CDR1 reads MGHRA; CDR2 reads YSYEKL. Trimming pared 0 bases from V and 4 bases from J, leaving 21 bases between. CDR3 in amino acids: CASSQDIRLGARGYGYTF. CDR3 DNA sequence: TGCGCCAGCAGCCAAGATATCCGATTAGGGGCCCGGGGCTATGGCTACACCTTC.

V and J are TRBV10-3 and TRBJ2-2; 10 bases are a match to TRBD2. The CDR3 is 16 amino acids. Germline V CDR1 and CDR2: ENHRY, SYGVKD. Unmatched junction bases numbered 12, after V lost 10 bases and J lost 4 bases. CDR3 sequence: CATGGAGGVGTGELFF. The CDR3 DNA reads TGTGCCACCGGCGGAGCGGGAGGGGTGGGCACCGGGGAGCTGTTTTTT.